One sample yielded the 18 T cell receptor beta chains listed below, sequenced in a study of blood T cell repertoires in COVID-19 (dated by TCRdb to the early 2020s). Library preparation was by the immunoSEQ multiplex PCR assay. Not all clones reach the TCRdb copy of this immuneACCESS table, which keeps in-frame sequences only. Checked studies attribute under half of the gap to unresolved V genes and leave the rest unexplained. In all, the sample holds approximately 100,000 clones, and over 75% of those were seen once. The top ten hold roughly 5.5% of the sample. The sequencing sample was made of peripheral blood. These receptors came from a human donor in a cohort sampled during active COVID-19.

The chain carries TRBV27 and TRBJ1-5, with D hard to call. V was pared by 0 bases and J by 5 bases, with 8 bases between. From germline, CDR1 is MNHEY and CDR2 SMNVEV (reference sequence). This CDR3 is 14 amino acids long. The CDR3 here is CASSLSRGDQPQHF. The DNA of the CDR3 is TGTGCCAGCAGTTTATCCCGGGGTGATCAGCCCCAGCATTTT.

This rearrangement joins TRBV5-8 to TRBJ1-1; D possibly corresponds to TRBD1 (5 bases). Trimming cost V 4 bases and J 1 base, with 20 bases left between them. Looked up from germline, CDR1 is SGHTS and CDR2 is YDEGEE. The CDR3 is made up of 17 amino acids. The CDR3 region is CASSPVAGFDSNTEAFF. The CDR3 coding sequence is TGTGCCAGCAGCCCGGTGGCAGGGTTTGATTCGAACACTGAAGCTTTCTTT. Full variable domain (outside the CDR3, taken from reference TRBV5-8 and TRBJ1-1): EAGVTQSPTHLIKTRGQQATLRCSPISGHTSVYWYQQALGLGLQFLLWYDEGEERNRGNFPPRFSGRQFPNYSSELNVNALELEDSALYLCASSPVAGFDSNTEAFFGQGTRLTVV.

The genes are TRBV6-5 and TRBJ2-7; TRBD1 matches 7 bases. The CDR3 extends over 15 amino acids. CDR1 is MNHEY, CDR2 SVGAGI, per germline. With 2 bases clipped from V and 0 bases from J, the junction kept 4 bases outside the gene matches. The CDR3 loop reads CASSYPRGISYEQYF. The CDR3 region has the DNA TGTGCCAGCAGTTACCCCAGGGGGATCTCCTACGAGCAGTACTTC.

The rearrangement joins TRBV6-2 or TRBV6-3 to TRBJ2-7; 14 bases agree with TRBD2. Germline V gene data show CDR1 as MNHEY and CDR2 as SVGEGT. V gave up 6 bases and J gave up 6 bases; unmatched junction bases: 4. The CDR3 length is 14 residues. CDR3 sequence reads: CASSPGLAGGEQYF. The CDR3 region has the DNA TGTGCCAGCAGCCCCGGACTAGCGGGAGGCGAGCAGTACTTC.

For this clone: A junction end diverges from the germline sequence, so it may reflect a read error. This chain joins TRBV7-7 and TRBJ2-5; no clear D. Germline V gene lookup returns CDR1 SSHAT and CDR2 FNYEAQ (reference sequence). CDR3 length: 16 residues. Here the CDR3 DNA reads TGTGCTAGCAGCTTACGCGGTGGTTTTGGTAAAGAGACCCAGTACTTC. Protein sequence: CASSLRGGFGKETQYF. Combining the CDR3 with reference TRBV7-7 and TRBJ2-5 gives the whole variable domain GAGVSQSPRYKVTKRGQDVTLRCDPISSHATLYWYQQALGQGPEFLTYFNYEAQPDKSGLPSDRFSAERPEGSISTLTIQRTEQRDSAMYRCASSLRGGFGKETQYFGPGTRLLVL.

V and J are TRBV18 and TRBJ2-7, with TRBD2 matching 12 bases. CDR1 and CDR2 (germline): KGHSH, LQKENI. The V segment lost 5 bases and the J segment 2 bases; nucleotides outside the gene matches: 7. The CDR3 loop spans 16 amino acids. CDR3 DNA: TGTGCCAGCTCAACCCGGACTAGCGGGATAACCTACGAGCAGTACTTC. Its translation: CASSTRTSGITYEQYF.

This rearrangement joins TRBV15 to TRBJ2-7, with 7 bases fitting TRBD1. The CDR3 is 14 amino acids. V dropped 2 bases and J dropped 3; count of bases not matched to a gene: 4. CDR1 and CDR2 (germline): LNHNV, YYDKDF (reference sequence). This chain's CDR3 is CATSRTRDSYEQYF. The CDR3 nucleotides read TGTGCCACCAGCAGAACCCGGGACAGCTACGAGCAGTACTTC. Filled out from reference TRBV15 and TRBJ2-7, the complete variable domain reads DAMVIQNPRYQVTQFGKPVTLSCSQTLNHNVMYWYQQKSSQAPKLLFHYYDKDFNNEADTPDNFQSRRPNTSFCFLDIRSPGLGDTAMYLCATSRTRDSYEQYFGPGTRLTVT.

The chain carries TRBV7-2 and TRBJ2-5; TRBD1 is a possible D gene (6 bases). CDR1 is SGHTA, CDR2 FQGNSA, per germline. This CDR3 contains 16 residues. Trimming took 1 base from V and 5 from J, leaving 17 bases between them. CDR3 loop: CASSLDGWTAYETQYF. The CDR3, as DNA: TGTGCCAGCAGCTTAGACGGTTGGACAGCCTATGAGACCCAGTACTTC.

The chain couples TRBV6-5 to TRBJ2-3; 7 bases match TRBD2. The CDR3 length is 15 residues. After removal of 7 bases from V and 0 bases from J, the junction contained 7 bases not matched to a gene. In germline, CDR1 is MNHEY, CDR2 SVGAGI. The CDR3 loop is CASNRDYSSTDTQYF. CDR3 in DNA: TGTGCCAGCAATCGGGACTACTCTAGCACAGATACGCAGTATTTT.

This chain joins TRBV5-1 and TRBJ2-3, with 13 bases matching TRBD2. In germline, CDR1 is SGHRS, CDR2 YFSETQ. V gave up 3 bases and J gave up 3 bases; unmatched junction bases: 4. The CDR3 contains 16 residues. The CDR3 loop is CASSSGLAGWTDTQYF. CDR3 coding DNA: TGCGCCAGCAGCTCGGGACTAGCGGGATGGACAGATACGCAGTATTTT. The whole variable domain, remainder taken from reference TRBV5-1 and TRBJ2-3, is KAGVTQTPRYLIKTRGQQVTLSCSPISGHRSVSWYQQTPGQGLQFLFEYFSETQRNKGNFPGRFSGRQFSNSRSEMNVSTLELGDSALYLCASSSGLAGWTDTQYFGPGTRLTVL.

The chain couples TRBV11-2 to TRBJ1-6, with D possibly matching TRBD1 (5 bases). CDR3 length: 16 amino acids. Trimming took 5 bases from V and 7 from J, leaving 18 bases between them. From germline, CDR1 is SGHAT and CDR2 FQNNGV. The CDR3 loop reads CASSLTLKGENSPLHF. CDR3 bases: TGTGCCAGCAGCCTTACGTTGAAAGGGGAAAATTCACCCCTCCACTTT.

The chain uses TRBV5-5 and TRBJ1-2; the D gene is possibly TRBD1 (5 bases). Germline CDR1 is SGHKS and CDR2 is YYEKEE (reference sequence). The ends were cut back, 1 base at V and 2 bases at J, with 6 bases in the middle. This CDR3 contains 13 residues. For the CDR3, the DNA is TGTGCCAGCAGCTTGCGGGGGAACTATGGCTACACCTTC. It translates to CASSLRGNYGYTF. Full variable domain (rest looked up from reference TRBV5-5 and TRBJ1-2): DAGVTQSPTHLIKTRGQQVTLRCSPISGHKSVSWYQQVLGQGPQFIFQYYEKEERGRGNFPDRFSARQFPNYSSELNVNALLLGDSALYLCASSLRGNYGYTFGSGTRLTVV.

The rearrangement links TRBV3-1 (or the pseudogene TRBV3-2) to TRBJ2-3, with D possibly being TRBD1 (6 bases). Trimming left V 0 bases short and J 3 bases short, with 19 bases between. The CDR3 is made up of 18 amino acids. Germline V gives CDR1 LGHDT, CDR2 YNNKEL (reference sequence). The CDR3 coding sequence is TGTGCCAGCAGCCAAGATAGGTCAGGGGAGATTTTGACAGATACGCAGTATTTT. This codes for CASSQDRSGEILTDTQYF.

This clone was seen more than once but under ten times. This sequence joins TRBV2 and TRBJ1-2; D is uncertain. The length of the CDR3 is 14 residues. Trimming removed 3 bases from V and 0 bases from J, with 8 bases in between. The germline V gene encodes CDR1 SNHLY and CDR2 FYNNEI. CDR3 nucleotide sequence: TGTGCCAGCAGTGAGGAGGGATCTAACTATGGCTACACCTTC. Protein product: CASSEEGSNYGYTF.

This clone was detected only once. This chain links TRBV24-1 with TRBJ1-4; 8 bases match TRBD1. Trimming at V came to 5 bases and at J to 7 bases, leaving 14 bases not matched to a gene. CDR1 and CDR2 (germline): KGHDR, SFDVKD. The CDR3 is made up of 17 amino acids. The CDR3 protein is CATSGVLLQGVGEKLFF. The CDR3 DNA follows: TGTGCCACCAGTGGAGTCTTATTACAGGGGGTCGGTGAAAAACTGTTTTTT.

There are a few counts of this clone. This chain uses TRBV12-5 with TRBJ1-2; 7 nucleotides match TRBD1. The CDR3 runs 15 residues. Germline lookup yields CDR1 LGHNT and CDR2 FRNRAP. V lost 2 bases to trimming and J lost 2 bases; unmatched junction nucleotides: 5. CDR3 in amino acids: CASGLSLGQNYGYTF. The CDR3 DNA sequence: TGTGCTAGTGGTTTGTCTCTGGGACAGAACTATGGCTACACCTTC.

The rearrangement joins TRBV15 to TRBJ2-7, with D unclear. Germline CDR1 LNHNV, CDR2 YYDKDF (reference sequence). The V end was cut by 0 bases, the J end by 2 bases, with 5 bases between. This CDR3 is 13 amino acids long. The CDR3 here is CATSRDRTYEQYF. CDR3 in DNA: TGTGCCACCAGCAGAGATAGAACCTACGAGCAGTACTTC. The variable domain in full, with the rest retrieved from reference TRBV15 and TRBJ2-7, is DAMVIQNPRYQVTQFGKPVTLSCSQTLNHNVMYWYQQKSSQAPKLLFHYYDKDFNNEADTPDNFQSRRPNTSFCFLDIRSPGLGDTAMYLCATSRDRTYEQYFGPGTRLTVT.

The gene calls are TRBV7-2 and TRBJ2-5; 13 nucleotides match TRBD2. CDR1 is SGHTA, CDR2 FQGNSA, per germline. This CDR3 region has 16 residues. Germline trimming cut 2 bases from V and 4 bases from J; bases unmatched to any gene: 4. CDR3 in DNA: TGTGCCAGCAGCTTACTCGGACTAGCGGGAGTAGAGACCCAGTACTTC. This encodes CASSLLGLAGVETQYF.